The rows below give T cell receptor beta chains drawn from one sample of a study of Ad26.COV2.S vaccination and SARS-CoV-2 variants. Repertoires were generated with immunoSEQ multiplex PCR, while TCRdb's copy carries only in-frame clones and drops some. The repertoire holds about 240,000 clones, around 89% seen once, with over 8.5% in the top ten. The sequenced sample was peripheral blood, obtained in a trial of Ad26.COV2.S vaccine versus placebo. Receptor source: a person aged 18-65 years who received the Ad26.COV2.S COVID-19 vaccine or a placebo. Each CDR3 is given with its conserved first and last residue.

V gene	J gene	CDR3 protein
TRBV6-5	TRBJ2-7	CASSPNRGDEQYF
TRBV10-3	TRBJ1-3	CAISESTLPQGKVNTIYF
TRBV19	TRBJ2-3	CASSINSGGTSGSGDTQYF
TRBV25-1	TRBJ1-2	CASSEWGTPYGYTF
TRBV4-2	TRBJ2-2	CASSQRASGGGAGELFF
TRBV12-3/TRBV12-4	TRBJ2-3	CASSITGNTQYF
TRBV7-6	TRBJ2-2	CASSLASTWEQGTGELFF
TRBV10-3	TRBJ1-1	CAIGGQGMNTEAFF
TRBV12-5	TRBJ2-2	CASGLGLQGPGELFF
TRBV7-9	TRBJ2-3	CASSPYPHSTPDTQYF
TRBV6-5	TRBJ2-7	CASSYTTSGGIYEQYF
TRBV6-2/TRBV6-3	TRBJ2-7	CASSYLSRYEQYF
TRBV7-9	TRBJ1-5	CASSLVDTPSEDQPQHF
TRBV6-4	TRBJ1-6	CASSDPKTLHF
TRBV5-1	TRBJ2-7	CASSLEGRGREQYF
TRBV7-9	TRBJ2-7	CASSLALAGGSYEQYF
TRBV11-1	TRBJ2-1	CASSPRWESDEQFF
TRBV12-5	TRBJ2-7	CASGLDGTYEQYF
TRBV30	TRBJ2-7	CAWSSPGTGPHEQYF
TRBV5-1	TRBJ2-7	CASSPSTGDGYEQYF
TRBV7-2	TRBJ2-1	CASSRWDRGYNEQFF
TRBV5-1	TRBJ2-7	CASSLEGGGPREQYF
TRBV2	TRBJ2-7	CASGGEGVGQYF
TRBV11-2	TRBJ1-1	CASSFTGGAEAFF
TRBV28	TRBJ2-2	CASRTTGFGGDTGELFF
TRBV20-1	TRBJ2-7	CSAGGEGKYF
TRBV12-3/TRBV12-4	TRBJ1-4	CASSYRPHEKLFF
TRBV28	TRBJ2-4	CASSLSLPGQEIAKNIQYF